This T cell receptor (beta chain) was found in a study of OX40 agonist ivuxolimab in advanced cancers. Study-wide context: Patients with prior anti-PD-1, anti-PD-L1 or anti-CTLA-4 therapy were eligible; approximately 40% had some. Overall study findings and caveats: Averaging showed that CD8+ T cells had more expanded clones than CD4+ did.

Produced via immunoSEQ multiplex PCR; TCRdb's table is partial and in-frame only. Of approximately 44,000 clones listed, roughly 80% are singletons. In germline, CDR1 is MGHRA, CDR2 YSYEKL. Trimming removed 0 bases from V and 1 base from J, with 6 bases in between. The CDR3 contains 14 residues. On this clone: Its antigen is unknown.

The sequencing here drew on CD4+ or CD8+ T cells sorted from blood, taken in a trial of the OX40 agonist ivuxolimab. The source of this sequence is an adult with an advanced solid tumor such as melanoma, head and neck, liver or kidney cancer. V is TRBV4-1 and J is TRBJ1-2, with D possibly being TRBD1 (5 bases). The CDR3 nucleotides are TGCGCCAGCAGCCAAGAAGGGGTTAACTATGGCTACACCTTC. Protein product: CASSQEGVNYGYTF.